Presented here are 21 T cell receptor beta chains from one specimen sequenced in a study of T-cell reconstitution after alpha-beta-depleted transplantation in children. During its preparation, the TCRbeta library received unique molecular identifiers. TCRdb ran MiXCR on the PCR reads and lists one entry per CDR3 protein. Among some 590,000 distinct CDR3 sequences, about 10% were seen once, and the ten largest hold less than 4.5%. Material: PBMCs from the stem cell graft donor, obtained from the stem cell graft. All receptors come from a human donor who donated a stem cell graft to a child with acute myeloid leukemia.

The rearrangement links TRBV3-1 to TRBJ2-1; D ambiguous. CDR3 length: 14 amino acids. V gave up 1 base and J gave up 8 bases, with 12 bases separating them. The germline V gene encodes CDR1 LGHDT and CDR2 YNNKEL (reference sequence). CDR3 bases: TGTGCCAGCAGCCAAGCTGGGAATAGGGATGAGCAGTTCTTC. This codes for CASSQAGNRDEQFF.

This clonotype was counted only a few times. J is TRBJ1-3 and V is TRBV7-2; the D gene is possibly TRBD1 (5 bases). V was clipped by 1 base and J by 0 bases, with 10 bases between them. CDR3 size: 16 residues. Germline V CDR1 and CDR2: SGHTA, FQGNSA. CDR3 nucleotides: TGTGCCAGCAGCTTAGGGGGCAGGAGCTCTGGAAACACCATATATTTT. Its protein is CASSLGGRSSGNTIYF.

The chain has TRBV4-3 and TRBJ1-1, with D possibly TRBD1 on 5 matching bases. V lost 2 bases and J 0 bases, leaving 10 bases between the germline ends. Germline V CDR1 and CDR2: LGHNA, YSLEER. This CDR3 region has 15 residues. Here the CDR3 DNA reads TGCGCCAGCAGCCAAAAGCAGGGAATGAACACTGAAGCTTTCTTT. This encodes CASSQKQGMNTEAFF.

J is TRBJ1-3 and V is TRBV7-9; D might be TRBD1 (5 bases). Trimming took 2 bases from V and 0 from J, leaving 11 bases between them. The CDR3 is 16 amino acids. Germline values: CDR1 SEHNR, CDR2 FQNEAQ (reference sequence). The CDR3 spells CASSLTTGVSGNTIYF. In DNA, the CDR3 is TGTGCCAGCAGCTTAACGACGGGGGTCTCTGGAAACACCATATATTTT.

This clonotype came up a few times. V gene TRBV29-1 combines with J gene TRBJ2-2; TRBD1 matches 8 bases. The V gene's germline CDR1 is SQVTM and CDR2 ANQGSEA. The ends lost 7 bases at V and 6 bases at J; junction bases unmatched: 7. The CDR3 length is 13 residues. DNA of the CDR3: TGCAGCGCCGACCGGACAGGGTCCGGGGAGCTGTTTTTT. Translated, it gives CSADRTGSGELFF.

The chain links TRBV27 to TRBJ2-3; tentative D call: TRBD2 (5 bases). Between the trimmed V and J ends, which lost 4 bases and 1 base, there was a span of 15 bases. The CDR3 consists of 16 residues. Germline V gene data show CDR1 as MNHEY and CDR2 as SMNVEV (reference sequence). CDR3 region: CASSSGEGRGTDTQYF. The CDR3 DNA is TGTGCCAGCAGTTCCGGTGAGGGCCGCGGCACAGATACGCAGTATTTT.

This clonotype was picked up a small number of times. CDR3 in DNA: TGTGCCAGCAGCGCCTCCCCGGACTTAGATACGCAGTATTTT. The encoded protein is CASSASPDLDTQYF. This chain uses TRBV7-3 with TRBJ2-3; tentatively, D is TRBD2 (5 bases). Germline lookup yields CDR1 SGHTA and CDR2 FQGTGA. CDR3 size: 14 residues. Deletions cut 5 bases from V and 5 bases from J, with 14 bases between.

This clonotype was observed many times. The rearrangement links TRBV12-3 or TRBV12-4 to TRBJ2-3; 9 nucleotides match TRBD1. J lost 1 base, V lost 5 bases, and 4 bases had no gene match. The CDR3 has 15 amino acids. CDR3 sequence reads: CASSPGQGRTDTQYF. The CDR3 DNA is TGTGCCAGCAGTCCGGGACAGGGCCGCACAGATACGCAGTATTTT.

The sample holds a few counts of this clonotype. The chain couples TRBV29-1 to TRBJ2-1; 11 nucleotides line up with TRBD2. Germline trimming cut 6 bases from V and 5 bases from J; bases unmatched to any gene: 6. Germline lookup yields CDR1 SQVTM and CDR2 ANQGSEA. This CDR3 contains 14 residues. CDR3 residues: CSVTGLAVNNEQFF. CDR3 sequence (DNA): TGCAGCGTGACGGGACTAGCGGTCAACAATGAGCAGTTCTTC.

This clonotype was counted ten times or more. The chain combines TRBV5-4 with TRBJ2-1, with 9 bases that match TRBD2. The CDR3 has 20 amino acids. Trimming cost V 1 base and J 4 bases; bases outside gene matches: 18. From germline, CDR1 is SGHNT and CDR2 YYREEE (reference sequence). This CDR3 reads CASSLRGQWGLANLYNEQFF. In DNA form, the CDR3 reads TGTGCCAGCAGCTTGAGGGGGCAGTGGGGACTAGCTAATCTTTACAATGAGCAGTTCTTC.

V usage is TRBV5-5 and J usage is TRBJ1-1, with TRBD1 as a possible D gene (6 bases). The V gene's germline CDR1 is SGHKS and CDR2 YYEKEE (reference sequence). This CDR3 spans 14 amino acids. V shed 3 bases and J shed 5 bases, with 14 bases lying between them. CDR3 in amino acids: CASSSPTGLTEAFF. The CDR3, as DNA: TGTGCCAGCAGCTCCCCGACAGGACTTACTGAAGCTTTCTTT.

In this sample, this clonotype turned up many times. The chain has TRBV7-2 and TRBJ1-5; TRBD1 matches 8 bases. Germline V CDR1 and CDR2: SGHTA, FQGNSA. The CDR3 is 15 residues long. Losses at the gene ends were 8 bases for V and 2 bases for J; bases not matched to a gene: 8. CDR3 region: CASSWGDRRNQPQHF. The DNA of the CDR3 is TGTGCCAGCTCCTGGGGGGACAGGCGCAATCAGCCCCAGCATTTT.

The V gene is TRBV7-2, the J gene TRBJ2-1, with D tentatively TRBD1 (6 bases). The CDR3 consists of 14 residues. Germline V gene data show CDR1 as SGHTA and CDR2 as FQGNSA. The V and J ends lost 5 bases and 10 bases respectively, with 18 bases between them. This CDR3 is CASSPGTNTQEQFF. Here the CDR3 DNA reads TGTGCCAGCAGCCCGGGGACAAATACACAGGAGCAGTTCTTC.

This clonotype was seen repeatedly, ten times or more. This chain joins TRBV9 and TRBJ2-5; D is ambiguous. There are 14 residues in the CDR3. Germline values: CDR1 SGDLS, CDR2 YYNGEE. V lost 4 bases and J 1 base, leaving 11 bases between the germline ends. CDR3 in amino acids: CASSPRLTQETQYF. Written as DNA, the CDR3 is TGTGCCAGCAGCCCCCGGCTAACCCAAGAGACCCAGTACTTC.

The table lists this clonotype with a few counts. The genes are TRBV29-1 and TRBJ2-2, with D possibly matching TRBD2 (6 bases). CDR1 is SQVTM, CDR2 ANQGSEA, per germline. This CDR3 contains 11 residues. The V end lost 4 bases, the J end lost 7 bases, and 7 bases lay between the germline ends. The CDR3, as DNA: TGCAGCGTTGCGGAGGGCGGGGAGCTGTTTTTT. It encodes CSVAEGGELFF.

This clonotype was counted between two and nine times. The V gene is TRBV20-1, the J gene TRBJ2-1; maybe TRBD2 (5 bases). The V end was cut by 2 bases, the J end by 4 bases, with 12 bases between. This CDR3 is built from 14 residues. CDR1 and CDR2 (germline): DFQATT, SNEGSKA (reference sequence). Written as DNA, the CDR3 is TGCAGTGCTAGAAAGGGAGTTGGGTACAATGAGCAGTTCTTC. It encodes CSARKGVGYNEQFF.

Ten or more counts support this clonotype. Compared with germline, one end of the junction differs, possibly owing to a read error. This sequence joins TRBV7-7 and TRBJ2-5; D uncertain. The germline CDR1 and CDR2 sequences are SSHAT and FNYEAQ (reference sequence). CDR3 length: 15 amino acids. CDR3 loop: CASSASLEDQETQYF. The CDR3 DNA reads as TGTGCTAGCAGCGCCTCACTCGAAGACCAAGAGACCCAGTACTTC.

The rearrangement links TRBV6-2 or TRBV6-3 to TRBJ2-3, with 9 bases identical to TRBD1. This CDR3 spans 15 amino acids. Germline values: CDR1 MNHEY, CDR2 SVGEGT. The junction had 4 bases not matched to a gene; V was cut back by 2 bases and J by 4 bases. As DNA, the CDR3 is TGTGCCAGCAGTTACCAGGACAGGGGTGCAGATACGCAGTATTTT. Protein sequence: CASSYQDRGADTQYF.

The chain recombines TRBV27 with TRBJ2-3; 8 bases align to TRBD2. The V segment lost 6 bases and the J segment 7 bases; nucleotides outside the gene matches: 15. The germline V gene has CDR1 MNHEY and CDR2 SMNVEV (reference sequence). The CDR3 loop spans 16 amino acids. In nucleotides, the CDR3 is TGTGCCAGCAGCACACAAACTAGCGGAGCCTCTTATACGCAGTATTTT. Its protein is CASSTQTSGASYTQYF.

This clonotype has more than one count but fewer than ten. This chain joins TRBV10-2 and TRBJ1-6; D remains ambiguous. The length of the CDR3 is 15 residues. Germline CDR1 and CDR2: WSHSY and SAAADI. The V end lost 7 bases, the J end lost 1 base, and 11 bases lay between the germline ends. Here the CDR3 DNA reads TGCGCCAGCAAGGGTGTTAGGTCCTATAATTCACCCCTCCACTTT. It yields the protein CASKGVRSYNSPLHF.

The table lists this clonotype with many counts. This chain joins TRBV20-1 and TRBJ2-5; 9 positions agree with TRBD1. The germline CDR1 and CDR2 sequences are DFQATT and SNEGSKA (reference sequence). The CDR3 spans 15 residues. The V gene end was trimmed by 6 bases and the J gene end by 1 base; junction bases not matched to a gene: 9. This chain's CDR3 is CSAPRQGGIQETQYF. For the CDR3, the DNA is TGCAGTGCACCCCGACAGGGGGGGATCCAAGAGACCCAGTACTTC.